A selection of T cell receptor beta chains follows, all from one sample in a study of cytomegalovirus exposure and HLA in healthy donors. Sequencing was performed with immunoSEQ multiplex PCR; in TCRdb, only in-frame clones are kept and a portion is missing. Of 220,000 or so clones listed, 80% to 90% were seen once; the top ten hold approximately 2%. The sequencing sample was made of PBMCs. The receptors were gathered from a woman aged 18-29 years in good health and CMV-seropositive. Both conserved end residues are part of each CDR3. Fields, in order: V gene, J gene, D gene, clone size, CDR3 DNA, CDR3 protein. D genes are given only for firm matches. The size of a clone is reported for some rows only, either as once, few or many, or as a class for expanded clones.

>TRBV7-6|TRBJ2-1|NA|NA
TGTGCCAGCACCTCCTGGGGAGGTCAGGAAGGGCAGTTCTTC
CASTSWGGQEGQFF
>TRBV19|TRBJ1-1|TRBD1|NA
TGTGCCACTTTTGACAGGGACACTGAAGCTTTCTTT
CATFDRDTEAFF
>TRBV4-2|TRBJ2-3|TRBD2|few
TGTGCCAGCAGCCAAACAGCGGGAGGGTTAGATACGCAGTATTTT
CASSQTAGGLDTQYF
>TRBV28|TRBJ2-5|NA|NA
TGTGCCAGCAGTTTTCCGGGGGAGACGGGAGAGACCCAGTACTTC
CASSFPGETGETQYF
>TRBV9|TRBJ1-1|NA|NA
TGTGCCAGCAGCGTAGGGGGGCTGGGTACTGAAGCTTTCTTT
CASSVGGLGTEAFF
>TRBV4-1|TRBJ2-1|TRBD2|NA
TGCGCCAGCAGCTTGCGGACTAGCGGGAGTGCAAATGAGCAGTTCTTC
CASSLRTSGSANEQFF
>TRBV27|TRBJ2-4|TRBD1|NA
TGTGCCAGCAGTTTCGGGACAGGGTTAGCCAAAAACATTCAGTACTTC
CASSFGTGLAKNIQYF
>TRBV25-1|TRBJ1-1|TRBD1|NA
TGTGCCAGCAGTGTCGGGACAGGGGTAGGGGAAGCTTTCTTT
CASSVGTGVGEAFF
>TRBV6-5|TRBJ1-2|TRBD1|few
TGTGCCAGCACCTTAGGGGGCATGAACTATGGCTACACCTTC
CASTLGGMNYGYTF
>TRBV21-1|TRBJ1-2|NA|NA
TGTGCCACGGACAGGGGGCAGGACTATGGCTACACCTTC
CATDRGQDYGYTF
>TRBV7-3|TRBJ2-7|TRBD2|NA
TGTGCCAGCAGCCAAGGGACGGGAGGGAACGAGCAGTACTTC
CASSQGTGGNEQYF
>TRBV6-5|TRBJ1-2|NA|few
TGTGCCAGCAGTACAGGACCGTCAGCCCGTGGCTACACCTTC
CASSTGPSARGYTF
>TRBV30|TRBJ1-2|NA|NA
TGTGCCTGGTGGGCATGGTATGGCTACACCTTC
CAWWAWYGYTF
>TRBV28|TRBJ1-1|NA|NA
TGTGCCAGCAGTCCCCGGGAAAAAGCTTTCTTT
CASSPREKAFF
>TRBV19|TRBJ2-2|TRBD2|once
TGTGCCACTTTCGGGAGGGCCGACACCGGGGAGCTGTTTTTT
CATFGRADTGELFF
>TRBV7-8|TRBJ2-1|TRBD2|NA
TGTGCCAGCAGCTTAGAGGGACTAGCAGGCCATGAGCAGTTCTTC
CASSLEGLAGHEQFF
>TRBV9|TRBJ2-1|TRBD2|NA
TGTGCCAGCAGCGAAGGCACCCTGACTAGCGGGAGGTTGTACAATGAGCAGTTCTTC
CASSEGTLTSGRLYNEQFF
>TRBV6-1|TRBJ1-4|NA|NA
TGTGCCAGCAGCCTCACTGTTGCAACTAATGAAAAACTGTTTTTT
CASSLTVATNEKLFF
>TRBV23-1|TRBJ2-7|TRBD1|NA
TGCGCCAGCAGTCAGTCGGACAGGCTCTACGAGCAGTACTTC
CASSQSDRLYEQYF
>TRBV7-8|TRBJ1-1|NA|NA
TGTGCCAGCAGCCTACGAGAACCCCCGGGCACTGAAGCTTTCTTT
CASSLREPPGTEAFF
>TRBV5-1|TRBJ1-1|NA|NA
TGCGCCAGCAGCTTGACCGGGGGGGACACTGAAGCTTTCTTT
CASSLTGGDTEAFF
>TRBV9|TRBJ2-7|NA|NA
TGTGCCAGCAGAGGGGAATCCCTCGAGCAGTACTTC
CASRGESLEQYF
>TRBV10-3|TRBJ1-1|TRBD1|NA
TGTGCCATCAGTGAGGGGGGACAGGGAGGGATGAACACTGAAGCTTTCTTT
CAISEGGQGGMNTEAFF
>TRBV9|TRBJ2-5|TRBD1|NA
TGTGCCAGCAGCGTACAGGGGGCGGGGGAGACCCAGTACTTC
CASSVQGAGETQYF
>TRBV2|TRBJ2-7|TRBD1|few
TGTGCCAGCGGGGGACAGGGCTACGAGCAGTACTTC
CASGGQGYEQYF
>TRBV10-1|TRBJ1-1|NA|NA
TGCGCCAGCAGTGATCCCGCCCGATCAGGGTCCTCTGAAGCTTTCTTT
CASSDPARSGSSEAFF
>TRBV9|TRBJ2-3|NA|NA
TGTGCCAGCAGCCCAGAAACAGGGATCGGCACAGATACGCAGTATTTT
CASSPETGIGTDTQYF
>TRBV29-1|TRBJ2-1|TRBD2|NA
TGCAGCGTTGACGAGGGACTAGCGGGAAGGGAGCAGTTCTTC
CSVDEGLAGREQFF
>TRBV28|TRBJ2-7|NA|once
TGTGCCAGCAGTGCGGACTGGGCTTTTGAAGAGCAGTACTTC
CASSADWAFEEQYF
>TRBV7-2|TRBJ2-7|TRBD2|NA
TGTGCCAGCAGCTTAGCGAGGCTAGCGGATTCCTACGAGCAGTACTTC
CASSLARLADSYEQYF
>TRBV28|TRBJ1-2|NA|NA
TGTGCTAGTGCCGGACTCAACTATGGCTACACCTTC
CASAGLNYGYTF
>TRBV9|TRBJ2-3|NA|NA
TGTGCCAGCAGCGTGGGACTTCGAAGTGGTACGCAGTATTTT
CASSVGLRSGTQYF
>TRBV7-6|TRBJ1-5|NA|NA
TGTGCCAGCAGCCGGGGGGCCATACCAAATCAGCCCCAGCATTTT
CASSRGAIPNQPQHF
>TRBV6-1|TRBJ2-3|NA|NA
TGTGCCAGCCCCAGAAGGGTGGGGGCCTCGGATACGCAGTATTTT
CASPRRVGASDTQYF
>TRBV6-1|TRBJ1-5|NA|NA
TGTGCCAGCAGTGAAGACCCAGGGGACAATCAGCCCCAGCATTTT
CASSEDPGDNQPQHF
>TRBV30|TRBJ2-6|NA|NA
TGTGCCTGGAGCTTCTCTGGGGCCAACGTCCTGACTTTC
CAWSFSGANVLTF
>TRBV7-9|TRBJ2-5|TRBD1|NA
TGTGCCAGCAGCAGCCGGGACAGCCAAGAGACCCAGTACTTC
CASSSRDSQETQYF
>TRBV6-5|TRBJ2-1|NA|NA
TGTGCCAGCAGCCGGGACAATGAGCAGTTCTTC
CASSRDNEQFF
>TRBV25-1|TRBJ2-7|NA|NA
TGTGCCAGCAGTGATTTTAGCGGAGGCTACGAGCAGTACTTC
CASSDFSGGYEQYF
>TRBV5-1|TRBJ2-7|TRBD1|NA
TGCGCCAGCAGCTCAGTCGACTCCGGGACAGGGTCCGTGGAGCAGTACTTC
CASSSVDSGTGSVEQYF
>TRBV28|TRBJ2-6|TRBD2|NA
TGTGCCAGCAGTCTTGTCGGACTAGCGGGATTCTCTGGGGCCAACGTCCTGACTTTC
CASSLVGLAGFSGANVLTF
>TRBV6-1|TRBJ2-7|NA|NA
TGTGCCAGCAGTGAAGGGACAGCTTCCTACGAGCAGTACTTC
CASSEGTASYEQYF
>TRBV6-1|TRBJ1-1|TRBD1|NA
TGTGCCAGCAGTGCCACAGGGGGTACCTGGACTTTCTTT
CASSATGGTWTFF
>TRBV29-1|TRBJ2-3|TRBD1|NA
TGCAGCGTTGAAGTCGGAACAGGGGGCCTTTTT
CSVEVGTGGLF
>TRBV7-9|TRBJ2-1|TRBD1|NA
TGTGCCAGCACGAACAGGGGGCCCATGGACGATGAGCAGTTCTTC
CASTNRGPMDDEQFF
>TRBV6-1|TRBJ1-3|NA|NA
TGTGCCAGCACGGTGGGGGGGAACACCATATATTTT
CASTVGGNTIYF
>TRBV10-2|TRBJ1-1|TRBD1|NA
TGCGCCAGCAGTAGGACAGGGTGGGACACTGAAGCTTTCTTT
CASSRTGWDTEAFF
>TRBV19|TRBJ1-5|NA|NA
TGTGCCAGTAGTTTATGGGACTCGAGCAATCAGCCCCAGCATTTT
CASSLWDSSNQPQHF
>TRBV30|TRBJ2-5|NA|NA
TGTGCCTGGAGTGTACTGGAGACCCAGTACTTC
CAWSVLETQYF
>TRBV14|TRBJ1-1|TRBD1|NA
TGTGCCAGCAGCCAGATACAGGGGGCTTGGACTGAAGCTTTCTTT
CASSQIQGAWTEAFF
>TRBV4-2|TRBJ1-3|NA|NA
TGTGCCAGCAGCCAAGATAGCACACCTTCTCCTTCTGGAAACACCATATATTTT
CASSQDSTPSPSGNTIYF
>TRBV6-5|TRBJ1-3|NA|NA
TGTGCCAGCAGTTACTTCCATCCGAGCTCTGGAAACACCATATATTTT
CASSYFHPSSGNTIYF
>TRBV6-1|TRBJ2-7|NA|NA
TGTGCCAGCAGTGAATATAGCGGAGTCCTTACCTACGAGCAGTACTTC
CASSEYSGVLTYEQYF
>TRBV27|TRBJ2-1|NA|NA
TGTGCCAGCAGTTCCGAGGAGGATGAGCAGTTCTTC
CASSSEEDEQFF
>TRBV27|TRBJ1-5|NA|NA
TGTGCCAGCAGTTTAACCCCCAGGGGTCAAGCCCAGCATTTT
CASSLTPRGQAQHF
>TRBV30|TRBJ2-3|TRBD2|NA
TGTGCCTGGGGTGAGCGGGGGGCGGGCACAGATACGCAGTATTTT
CAWGERGAGTDTQYF
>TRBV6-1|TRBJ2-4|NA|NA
TGTGCCAGCAGTGAAGGCGGGACAGCGGGGGACATTCAGTACTTC
CASSEGGTAGDIQYF